This TCR beta chain was sequenced during a study of blood T cells in healthy people across ages. Through a sample-barcoded 5' primer and a J-beta primer mix, a second PCR was run for about 6 to 12 cycles. TCRdb redid the calling of the 5' RACE reads with MiXCR, one entry per CDR3 protein. Seen here are hundreds of thousands of distinct CDR3 sequences, under 25% observed once, and the top ten hold 3% to 4%. This clonotype has a handful of counts. V lost 4 bases to trimming and J lost 8 bases; unmatched junction nucleotides: 4. The CDR3 runs to 12 residues. Germline V lookup: CDR1 SQVTM, CDR2 ANQGSEA. This chain uses TRBV29-1 with TRBJ2-1, with TRBD1 identical over 8 bases. The sequencing sample was made of blood. The clonotype comes from a man between 65 and 85 years old in good health. The CDR3 is CSVGQGSHEQFF. The CDR3 bases are TGCAGCGTTGGACAGGGGAGCCATGAGCAGTTCTTC.